This record concerns one TCR beta chain sequence. This CDR3 spans 11 amino acids. CDR1 ENHRY and CDR2 SYGVKD come from the germline V gene. V was shortened by 8 bases and J by 4 bases, with 9 bases between the two germline ends. Profiling relied on immunoSEQ multiplex PCR, and the TCRdb table lists in-frame clones only, not all of them. The sample yields about 54,000 clones, roughly 94% seen once. The sample comes from a study of technical replicates of blood from four donors. The sequenced sample was T cells isolated from PBMCs. This rearrangement joins TRBV10-3 to TRBJ2-7, with D tentatively TRBD1 (6 bases). This clonotype was sampled from a human donor in good health. This CDR3 is CAILQGYEQYF. The CDR3, as DNA: TGTGCCATCTTACAGGGATACGAGCAGTACTTC.